The 8 T cell receptor beta chains given below trace back to one sample, sequenced in a study of response to subunit inactivated influenza vaccine. TCRdb passed the RT-PCR reads through MiXCR, listing each CDR3 protein once. The table lists around 530,000 distinct CDR3 sequences, over 9.5% of them singletons, with roughly 10% in the top ten. The specimen was PBMCs from blood, collected on the day of vaccination. These TCRs come from a man aged 50 to 60 who received an inactivated influenza vaccine.

This clonotype was seen ten or more times. The chain couples TRBV4-3 to TRBJ2-2; 8 nucleotides align to TRBD1. The CDR3 length is 17 residues. V shed 0 bases, J shed 1 base, and the junction held 4 bases outside the gene matches. Germline V lookup: CDR1 LGHNA, CDR2 YSLEER. The CDR3 DNA reads TGCGCCAGCAGCCAAGATGCAGGGGGCCTGAACACCGGGGAGCTGTTTTTT. As protein: CASSQDAGGLNTGELFF.

This clonotype was counted a few times. The chain uses TRBV6-4 and TRBJ2-7; D is ambiguous. The germline V and J ends were trimmed by 6 bases and 4 bases, with 16 bases remaining between them. Germline assignment: CDR1 MRHNA and CDR2 SNTAGT. The CDR3 sequence is 14 residues long. CDR3 protein: CASRVSRVTYEQYF. The CDR3 nucleotides are TGTGCCAGCAGAGTATCTCGGGTCACTTACGAGCAGTACTTC.

This clonotype was detected a few times. The chain uses TRBV10-1 and TRBJ2-5; either TRBD1 or TRBD2 may fit D (5 bases each). The CDR3 is 13 residues long. In germline, CDR1 is WNHNN, CDR2 SYGVQD (reference sequence). The V end was cut by 2 bases, the J end by 8 bases, with 12 bases between. CDR3 region: CASSEVGTTTQYF. CDR3 coding DNA: TGCGCCAGCAGTGAGGTCGGGACCACCACCCAGTACTTC.

This clonotype was counted ten times or more. The V call is TRBV7-9, the J call TRBJ2-3, with TRBD2 as a possible D gene (5 bases). V lost 6 bases and J 4 bases, leaving 14 bases between the germline ends. CDR1 is SEHNR and CDR2 is FQNEAQ in the germline V gene (reference sequence). The CDR3 length is 14 residues. CDR3 DNA sequence: TGTGCCAGCAGTTTTGGGAGAGTAGCAGATACGCAGTATTTT. It codes for CASSFGRVADTQYF.

This clonotype has a handful of counts. The V gene is TRBV27, the J gene TRBJ1-2, with TRBD1 identical over 8 bases. Germline-derived CDR1 and CDR2 are MNHEY and SMNVEV (reference sequence). The CDR3 length is 13 residues. Unmatched junction bases numbered 5, after V lost 8 bases and J lost 3 bases. CDR3 sequence: CASGDRLHYGYTF. DNA for the CDR3: TGTGCCAGCGGGGACAGGCTGCACTATGGCTACACCTTC.

The chain is built from TRBV7-9 and TRBJ2-1, with 9 bases that match TRBD1. There are 14 residues in the CDR3. Germline V gives CDR1 SEHNR, CDR2 FQNEAQ (reference sequence). V shed 4 bases, J shed 5 bases, and the junction held 3 bases outside the gene matches. CDR3 residues: CASSSGTGHNEQFF. CDR3 nucleotides: TGTGCCAGCAGCTCCGGGACAGGGCACAATGAGCAGTTCTTC. Combining the CDR3 with reference TRBV7-9 and TRBJ2-1 gives the whole variable domain DTGVSQNPRHKITKRGQNVTFRCDPISEHNRLYWYRQTLGQGPEFLTYFQNEAQLEKSRLLSDRFSAERPKGSFSTLEIQRTEQGDSAMYLCASSSGTGHNEQFFGPGTRLTVL.

The rearrangement joins TRBV6-1 to TRBJ2-3; unclear D gene. CDR3 length: 15 amino acids. Germline CDR1 MNHNS, CDR2 SASEGT. V shed 8 bases and J shed 0 bases, with 15 bases lying between them. The CDR3 loop reads CASSPTYTSTDTQYF. The CDR3 nucleotides are TGTGCCAGCTCCCCCACATATACTAGCACAGATACGCAGTATTTT.

A few counts support this clonotype. The chain carries TRBV5-1 and TRBJ2-7; D is possibly TRBD2 (5 bases). This CDR3 has 14 residues. Deletions cut 0 bases from V and 7 bases from J, with 14 bases between. The germline V gene encodes CDR1 SGHRS and CDR2 YFSETQ. The CDR3 nucleotides are TGCGCCAGCAGCTTGGTTGAGGGAGTGAGGGAGCAGTACTTC. Translated: CASSLVEGVREQYF. Full variable domain (remainder filled in from reference TRBV5-1 and TRBJ2-7): KAGVTQTPRYLIKTRGQQVTLSCSPISGHRSVSWYQQTPGQGLQFLFEYFSETQRNKGNFPGRFSGRQFSNSRSEMNVSTLELGDSALYLCASSLVEGVREQYFGPGTRLTVT.